This T cell receptor (beta chain) was captured in a study of T cells in Graves' hyperthyroidism and ophthalmopathy. Study findings and constraints: In the blood, most expanded thyroid clonotypes above 0.001 appeared as well. Model predictions of ophthalmopathy came a median about six months before onset.

Clinical symptoms, serum thyroxine and TRAb, thyroid ultrasound and orbital computed tomography together formed the diagnostic basis. This CDR3 spans 12 amino acids. Between the trimmed V and J ends, which lost 2 bases and 7 bases, there was a span of 8 bases. Germline assignment: CDR1 SGHVS and CDR2 FNYEAQ. TCR beta CDR3 regions were amplified from RNA. First-round RT-PCR targeting the TCR CDR3 was performed with the HTBI primer set. TCRdb processed the multiplex PCR reads anew with MiXCR; each CDR3 protein has one entry. Among about 570,000 distinct CDR3 sequences listed, under 60% were seen once. In its sample, this clonotype was seen once. Its antigen is not known.

The specimen was peripheral blood or thyroid tissue (not recorded which). The J gene is TRBJ2-5, the V gene TRBV7-6; D is ambiguous. The source is an adult woman with Graves' disease, either hyperthyroidism or ophthalmopathy (not recorded which). The CDR3 DNA sequence: TGTGCCAGCAGCTTATTAGGCGGGACCCAGTACTTC. Translation gives CASSLLGGTQYF.